A single T cell receptor beta chain is shown here with its context. In the original workflow: Counts of nucleated cells, estimated from reference gene primer amplification, were obtained. The assay was immunoSEQ multiplex PCR, and TCRdb's table has in-frame clones only and misses some. The D gene and trimming were derived from the DNA, and the V and J assignments and clone size from that table. The sample shows approximately 140,000 clones, over 80% of them seen only once. This sample was included in a study of blood T cell repertoires in COVID-19. On the study more broadly: Material from acute and convalescent COVID-19 was sourced from the United States, Italy and Spain. Sources were T cells, B-cell-depleted T cells, or PBMCs; the material itself was cDNA or gDNA.

The length of the CDR3 is 18 residues. Germline values: CDR1 SGHTA, CDR2 FQGNSA. The V segment lost 2 bases and the J segment 0 bases; nucleotides outside the gene matches: 7. This sequence originates from a human donor in a cohort sampled during active COVID-19. The J gene is TRBJ2-7, the V gene TRBV7-2; 13 bases map to TRBD2. The sample taken for sequencing was peripheral blood. The CDR3 DNA is TGTGCCAGCAGCTTAAGGAGAGGGACTAGCGGGACCTCCTACGAGCAGTACTTC. Protein product: CASSLRRGTSGTSYEQYF.